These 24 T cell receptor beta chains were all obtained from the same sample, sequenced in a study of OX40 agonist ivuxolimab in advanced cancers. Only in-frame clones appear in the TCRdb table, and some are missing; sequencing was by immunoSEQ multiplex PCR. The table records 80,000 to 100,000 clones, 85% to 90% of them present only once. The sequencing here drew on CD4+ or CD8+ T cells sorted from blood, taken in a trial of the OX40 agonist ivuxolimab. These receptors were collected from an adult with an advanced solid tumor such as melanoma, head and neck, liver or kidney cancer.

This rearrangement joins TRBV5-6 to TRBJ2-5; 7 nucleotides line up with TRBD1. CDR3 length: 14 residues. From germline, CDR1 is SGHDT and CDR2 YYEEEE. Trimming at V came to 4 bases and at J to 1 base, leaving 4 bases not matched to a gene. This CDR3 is CASSPQGRQETQYF. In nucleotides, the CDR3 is TGTGCCAGCAGCCCACAGGGGCGCCAAGAGACCCAGTACTTC.

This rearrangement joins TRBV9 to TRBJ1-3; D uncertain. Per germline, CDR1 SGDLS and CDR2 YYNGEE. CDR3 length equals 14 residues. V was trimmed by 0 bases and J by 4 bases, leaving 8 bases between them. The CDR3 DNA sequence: TGTGCCAGCAGCGTAGGCGTGGACGGAAACACCATATATTTT. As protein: CASSVGVDGNTIYF.

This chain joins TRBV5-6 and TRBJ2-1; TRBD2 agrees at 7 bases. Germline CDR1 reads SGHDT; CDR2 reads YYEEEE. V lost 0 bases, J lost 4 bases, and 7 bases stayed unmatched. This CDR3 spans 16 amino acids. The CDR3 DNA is TGTGCCAGCAGCTTGGGGGGCGGCGGGAGTTACAATGAGCAGTTCTTC. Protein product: CASSLGGGGSYNEQFF. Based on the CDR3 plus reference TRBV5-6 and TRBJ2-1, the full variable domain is DAGVTQSPTHLIKTRGQQVTLRCSPKSGHDTVSWYQQALGQGPQFIFQYYEEEERQRGNFPDRFSGHQFPNYSSELNVNALLLGDSALYLCASSLGGGGSYNEQFFGPGTRLTVL.

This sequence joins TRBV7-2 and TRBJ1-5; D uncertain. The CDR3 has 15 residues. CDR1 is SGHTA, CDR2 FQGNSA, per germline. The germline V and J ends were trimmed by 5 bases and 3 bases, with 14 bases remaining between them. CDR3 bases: TGTGCCAGCAGCAAAAATGGGCGGAACAATCAGCCCCAGCATTTT. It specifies CASSKNGRNNQPQHF.

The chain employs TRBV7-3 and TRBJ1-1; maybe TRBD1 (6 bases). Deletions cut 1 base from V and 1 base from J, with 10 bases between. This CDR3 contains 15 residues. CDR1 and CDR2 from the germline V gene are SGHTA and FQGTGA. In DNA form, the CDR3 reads TGTGCCAGCAGCTTAATGGGCAGGGGGAACACTGAAGCTTTCTTT. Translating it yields CASSLMGRGNTEAFF.

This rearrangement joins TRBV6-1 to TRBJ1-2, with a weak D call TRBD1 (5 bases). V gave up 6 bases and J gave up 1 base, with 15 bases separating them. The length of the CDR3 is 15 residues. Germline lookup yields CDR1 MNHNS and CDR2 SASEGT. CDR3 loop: CASRRPGALNYGYTF. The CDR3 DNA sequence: TGTGCCAGCAGAAGGCCTGGGGCCCTTAACTATGGCTACACCTTC.

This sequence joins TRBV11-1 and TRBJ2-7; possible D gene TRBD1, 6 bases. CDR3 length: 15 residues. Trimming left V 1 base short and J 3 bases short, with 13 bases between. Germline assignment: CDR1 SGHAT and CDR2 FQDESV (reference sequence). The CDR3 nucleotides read TGTGCCAGCAGCTTAGGCTGGGGGCTGATCTACGAGCAGTACTTC. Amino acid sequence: CASSLGWGLIYEQYF.

CDR3 coding DNA: TGTGCCATCAGTGCTGGACTAGCGGAAAACACCGGGGAGCTGTTTTTT. This translates into CAISAGLAENTGELFF. V and J are TRBV10-3 and TRBJ2-2; 10 bases agree with TRBD2. Losses at the gene ends were 4 bases for V and 2 bases for J; bases not matched to a gene: 4. CDR1 and CDR2 from the germline V gene are ENHRY and SYGVKD. The length of the CDR3 is 16 residues.

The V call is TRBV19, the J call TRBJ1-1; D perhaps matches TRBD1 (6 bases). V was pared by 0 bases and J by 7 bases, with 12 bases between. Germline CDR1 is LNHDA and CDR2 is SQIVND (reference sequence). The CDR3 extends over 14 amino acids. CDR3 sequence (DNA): TGTGCCAGTAGTATAGATTCCGGACAGAATGAAGCTTTCTTT. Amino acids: CASSIDSGQNEAFF.

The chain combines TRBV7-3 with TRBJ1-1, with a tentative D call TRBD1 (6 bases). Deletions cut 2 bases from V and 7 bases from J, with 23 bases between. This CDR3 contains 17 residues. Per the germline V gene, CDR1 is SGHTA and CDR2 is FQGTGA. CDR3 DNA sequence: TGTGCCAGCAGCTTATTCTTGCATCGTCGAGCAGGGGATGAAGCTTTCTTT. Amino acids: CASSLFLHRRAGDEAFF.

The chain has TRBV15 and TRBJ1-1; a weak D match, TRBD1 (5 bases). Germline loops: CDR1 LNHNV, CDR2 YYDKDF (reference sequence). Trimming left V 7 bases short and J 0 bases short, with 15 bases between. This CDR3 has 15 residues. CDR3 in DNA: TGTGCCACCACCCTAAGGACACATATGAACACTGAAGCTTTCTTT. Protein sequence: CATTLRTHMNTEAFF.

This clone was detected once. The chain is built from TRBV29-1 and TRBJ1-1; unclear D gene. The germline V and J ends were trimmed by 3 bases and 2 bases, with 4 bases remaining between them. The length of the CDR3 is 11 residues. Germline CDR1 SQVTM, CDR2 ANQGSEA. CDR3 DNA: TGCAGCGTTGAGGGAAACACTGAAGCTTTCTTT. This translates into CSVEGNTEAFF.

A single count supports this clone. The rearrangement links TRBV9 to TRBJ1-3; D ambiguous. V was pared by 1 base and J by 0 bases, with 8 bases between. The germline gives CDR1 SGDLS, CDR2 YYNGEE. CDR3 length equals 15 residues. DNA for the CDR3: TGTGCCAGCAGCGTATGGGATAGCTCTGGAAACACCATATATTTT. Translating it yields CASSVWDSSGNTIYF.

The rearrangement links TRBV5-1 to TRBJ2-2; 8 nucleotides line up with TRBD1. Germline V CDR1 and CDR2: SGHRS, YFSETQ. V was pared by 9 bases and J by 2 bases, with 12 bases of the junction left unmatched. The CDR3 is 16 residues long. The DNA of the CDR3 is TGCGCCACTAGTCCTCCGGGACAGGTTAACACCGGGGAGCTGTTTTTT. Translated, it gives CATSPPGQVNTGELFF.

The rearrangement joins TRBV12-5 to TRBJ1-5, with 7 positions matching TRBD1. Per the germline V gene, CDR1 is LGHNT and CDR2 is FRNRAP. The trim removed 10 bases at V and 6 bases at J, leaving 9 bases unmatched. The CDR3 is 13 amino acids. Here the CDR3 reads CATTGDLGQPQHF. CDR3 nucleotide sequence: TGTGCTACAACAGGGGATTTGGGTCAGCCCCAGCATTTT.

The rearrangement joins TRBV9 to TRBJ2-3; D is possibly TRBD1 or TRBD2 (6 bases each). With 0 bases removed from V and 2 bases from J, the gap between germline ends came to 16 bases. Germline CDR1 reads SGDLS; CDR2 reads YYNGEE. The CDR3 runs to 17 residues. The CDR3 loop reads CASSVGGGRSPTDTQYF. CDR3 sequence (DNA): TGTGCCAGCAGCGTAGGAGGGGGGAGATCCCCCACAGATACGCAGTATTTT.

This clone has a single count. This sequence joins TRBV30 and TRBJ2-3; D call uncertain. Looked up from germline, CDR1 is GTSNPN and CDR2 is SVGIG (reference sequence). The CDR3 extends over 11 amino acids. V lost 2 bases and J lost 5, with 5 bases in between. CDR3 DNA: TGTGCCTGGAGTACGGGAGATACGCAGTATTTT. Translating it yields CAWSTGDTQYF.

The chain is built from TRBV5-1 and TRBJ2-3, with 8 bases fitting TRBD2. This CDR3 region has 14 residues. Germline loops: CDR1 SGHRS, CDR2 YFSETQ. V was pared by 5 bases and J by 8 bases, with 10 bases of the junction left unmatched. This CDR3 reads CASRNPGGAGTQYF. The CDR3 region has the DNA TGCGCCAGCAGAAATCCCGGGGGGGCAGGTACGCAGTATTTT.

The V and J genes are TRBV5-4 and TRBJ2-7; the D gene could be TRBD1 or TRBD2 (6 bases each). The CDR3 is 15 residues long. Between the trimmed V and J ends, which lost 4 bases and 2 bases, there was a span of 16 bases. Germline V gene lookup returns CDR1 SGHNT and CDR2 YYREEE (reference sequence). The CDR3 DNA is TGTGCCAGCAGCCCGACGGGGGCAGGGACCTACGAGCAGTACTTC. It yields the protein CASSPTGAGTYEQYF.

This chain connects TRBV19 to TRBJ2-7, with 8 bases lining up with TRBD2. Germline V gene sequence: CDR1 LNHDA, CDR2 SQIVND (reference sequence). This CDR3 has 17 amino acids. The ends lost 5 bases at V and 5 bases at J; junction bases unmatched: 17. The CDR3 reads CASSLHPRTSPGNEQYF. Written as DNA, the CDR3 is TGTGCCAGTAGTCTCCACCCCCGGACTAGCCCGGGGAACGAGCAGTACTTC.

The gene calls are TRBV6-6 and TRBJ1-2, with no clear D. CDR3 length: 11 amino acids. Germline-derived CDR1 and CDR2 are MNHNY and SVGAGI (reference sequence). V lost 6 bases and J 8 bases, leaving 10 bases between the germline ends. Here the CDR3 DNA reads TGTGCCAGCAGCCCCTGGCAAGGCTACACCTTC. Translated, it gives CASSPWQGYTF.

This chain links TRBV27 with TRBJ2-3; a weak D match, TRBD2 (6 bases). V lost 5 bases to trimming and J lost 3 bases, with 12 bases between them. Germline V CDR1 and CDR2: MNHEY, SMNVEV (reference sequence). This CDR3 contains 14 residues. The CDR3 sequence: CASSLLGGTDTQYF. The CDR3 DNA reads TGTGCCAGCAGTCTCCTGGGGGGTACAGATACGCAGTATTTT.

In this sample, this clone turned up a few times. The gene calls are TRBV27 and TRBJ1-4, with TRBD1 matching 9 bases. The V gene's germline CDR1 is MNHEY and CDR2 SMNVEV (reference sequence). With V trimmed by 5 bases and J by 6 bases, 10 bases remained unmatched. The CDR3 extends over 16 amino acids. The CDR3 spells CASSTETGTGHEKLFF. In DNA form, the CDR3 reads TGTGCCAGCAGTACAGAAACCGGGACAGGGCATGAAAAACTGTTTTTT.

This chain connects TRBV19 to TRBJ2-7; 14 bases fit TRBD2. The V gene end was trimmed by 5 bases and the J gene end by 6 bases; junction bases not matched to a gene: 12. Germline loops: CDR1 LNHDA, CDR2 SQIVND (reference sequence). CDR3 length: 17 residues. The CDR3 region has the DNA TGTGCCAGTAGTCCTCACACCGGGACTAGCGGGAGTAGCGAGCAGTACTTC. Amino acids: CASSPHTGTSGSSEQYF.